The next 13 T cell receptor beta chains were all read from a single sample in a study of T cells in Graves' hyperthyroidism and ophthalmopathy (dated by TCRdb to 2018 to 2020). The library was produced with multiplex PCR. The reads were generated on an Illumina HiSeq 2000. The TCR beta CDR3 regions were amplified from the RNA transcripts. A first-round RT-PCR of the TCR CDR3 used the HTBI primer set with the Qiagen OneStep RT-PCR kit. Through fastp at Q25 and MiXCR, TCRdb rebuilt clones from the public reads, retaining in-frame beta chains. Rows merge per CDR3 protein into single entries with the most common DNA and genes. The sample data list 250,000 to 350,000 distinct CDR3 sequences, and around 15% of these were observed just once. The top ten hold around 55% of the sample. The sample taken for sequencing was blood. The source of these receptors is a woman aged 60 to 75 with Graves' ophthalmopathy.

This clonotype was recorded many times. The V gene is TRBV7-8, the J gene TRBJ2-7; TRBD2 agrees at 10 bases. The germline CDR1 and CDR2 sequences are SGHVS and FQNEAQ. This CDR3 spans 16 amino acids. The V gene end was trimmed by 1 base and the J gene end by 3 bases; junction bases not matched to a gene: 6. For the CDR3, the DNA is TGTGCCAGCAGCTTAGAAAGCGGGGGGGCCTTCTACGAGCAGTACTTC. Translating it yields CASSLESGGAFYEQYF.

This clonotype has only a few counts. The chain is built from TRBV4-1 and TRBJ1-3; D may be TRBD1 (5 bases). CDR3 size: 18 residues. Germline CDR1 MGHRA, CDR2 YSYEKL. The V end lost 4 bases, the J end lost 0 bases, and 19 bases lay between the germline ends. The CDR3 is CASSRTIPGLPSGNTIYF. CDR3 in DNA: TGCGCCAGCAGCCGCACGATTCCGGGACTCCCCTCTGGAAACACCATATATTTT.

This clonotype was observed many times. The chain recombines TRBV20-1 with TRBJ2-7; the match to TRBD1 covers 9 bases. CDR3 length equals 13 residues. CDR1 and CDR2 (germline): DFQATT, SNEGSKA (reference sequence). V shed 7 bases and J 4 bases; nucleotides not matched to a gene: 8. DNA for the CDR3: TGCAGTGTTCGACAGGGGGTAGAATACGAGCAGTACTTC. Protein sequence: CSVRQGVEYEQYF.

This clonotype has at least ten counts. J is TRBJ1-5 and V is TRBV28; D possibly corresponds to TRBD1 (6 bases). V was clipped by 3 bases and J by 0 bases, with 15 bases between them. The germline gives CDR1 MDHEN, CDR2 SYDVKM. This CDR3 has 17 amino acids. The CDR3 nucleotides read TGTGCCAGCAGTTTCAGGGGTTATAGGCATAGCAATCAGCCCCAGCATTTT. Amino acids: CASSFRGYRHSNQPQHF.

Ten or more counts support this clonotype. The chain combines TRBV11-2 with TRBJ2-3, with 9 bases that match TRBD2. This CDR3 spans 18 amino acids. Germline values: CDR1 SGHAT, CDR2 FQNNGV. Unmatched junction bases numbered 18, after V lost 8 bases and J lost 3 bases. The CDR3 DNA reads as TGTGCCAGCGTCCGTTTGCCGGCGCTAGCGGGACATACAGATACGCAGTATTTT. It yields the protein CASVRLPALAGHTDTQYF.

This clonotype has at least ten counts. V is TRBV20-1 and J is TRBJ1-5; no clear D. Trimming cost V 6 bases and J 2 bases, with 14 bases left between them. CDR1 is DFQATT, CDR2 SNEGSKA, per germline (reference sequence). The CDR3 covers 14 residues. The CDR3 region has the DNA TGCAGTGCCCAAGCTAGATTGGGCAATCAGCCCCAGCATTTT. Amino acid sequence: CSAQARLGNQPQHF.

In this sample, this clonotype turned up many times. The rearrangement uses TRBV2 and TRBJ2-6; 7 bases agree with TRBD1. V shed 5 bases and J 2 bases; nucleotides not matched to a gene: 3. The CDR3 length is 15 residues. Germline V gene data show CDR1 as SNHLY and CDR2 as FYNNEI. The CDR3 protein is CASSTDRAGANVLTF. The CDR3, as DNA: TGTGCCAGCAGTACCGACAGGGCTGGGGCCAACGTCCTGACTTTC.

This clonotype was observed at least ten times. The CDR3, as DNA: TGTGCCAGCAGCTCTACACAGTTGCCTAATGGCTACACCTTC. Encoded protein: CASSSTQLPNGYTF. J is TRBJ1-2 and V is TRBV13; D unresolved. The CDR3 runs to 14 residues. Trimming stripped 4 bases from V and 6 bases from J, with 15 bases between. Looked up from germline, CDR1 is PRHDT and CDR2 is FYEKMQ (reference sequence).

This clonotype was detected ten times or more. This chain connects TRBV7-2 to TRBJ2-3; D may be TRBD1 or TRBD2 (5 bases each). Trimming cost V 3 bases and J 1 base, with 14 bases left between them. There are 16 residues in the CDR3. CDR1 is SGHTA and CDR2 is FQGNSA in the germline V gene. The CDR3 region has the DNA TGTGCCAGCAGCTTCGGGACCCCCTCCCGCACAGATACGCAGTATTTT. Encoded protein: CASSFGTPSRTDTQYF.

This clonotype was recorded many times. The gene calls are TRBV29-1 and TRBJ2-1, with TRBD1 as a possible D gene (6 bases). This CDR3 is 14 amino acids long. CDR1 is SQVTM, CDR2 ANQGSEA, per germline. V gave up 7 bases and J gave up 6 bases, with 19 bases separating them. CDR3 amino acids: CSAQQGLPANEQFF. The DNA for the CDR3 is TGCAGCGCGCAACAGGGTCTTCCCGCCAATGAGCAGTTCTTC.

This clonotype was counted a few times. This chain links TRBV5-6 with TRBJ2-7, with 10 bases lining up with TRBD1. The CDR3 runs to 15 residues. Germline CDR1 and CDR2: SGHDT and YYEEEE. Trimming cost V 4 bases and J 6 bases; bases outside gene matches: 10. The CDR3 nucleotides read TGTGCCAGCAGCCGGGCTGGGACAGGGGCCCTCGAGCAGTACTTC. Translated: CASSRAGTGALEQYF.

The rearrangement links TRBV29-1 to TRBJ1-3; D is unclear. Per germline, CDR1 SQVTM and CDR2 ANQGSEA. This CDR3 comprises 13 residues. Trimming left V 4 bases short and J 0 bases short, with 7 bases between. DNA for the CDR3: TGCAGCGTTGTAAGAGACTCTGGAAACACCATATATTTT. Its protein product is CSVVRDSGNTIYF.

The CDR3 sequence: CASSLKGGYEATQYF. The CDR3 nucleotides read TGTGCCAGCAGCTTGAAGGGGGGGTACGAGGCGACCCAGTACTTC. The rearrangement links TRBV7-2 to TRBJ2-5; possible D gene TRBD2, 7 bases. The V end lost 3 bases, the J end lost 7 bases, and 18 bases lay between the germline ends. The germline CDR1 and CDR2 sequences are SGHTA and FQGNSA. The CDR3 length is 15 residues.